There are many counts of the clone carrying this T cell receptor beta chain. Its cognate antigen is unknown. The sample originates from a study of neurological immune-mediated disorders. General observations from the study: Expansion of TCR clones was greatest in HTLV-1-associated myelopathy and smallest in multiple sclerosis, where it fell below that of healthy controls.

For the unsorted libraries, 2 million PBMCs stored at -80 C served as input. The cDNA was synthesized by 5'RACE incorporating 10-nucleotide random UMIs. Each sequencing run yielded over 170 million TCR-beta sequences from 15-18 subjects. TCRdb fed the 5' RACE reads into MiXCR, producing one record per CDR3 protein. The data show 15,000 or so distinct CDR3 sequences, roughly 14% seen once. CDR1 and CDR2 from the germline V gene are SGHRS and YFSETQ. J was trimmed by 10 bases and V by 4 bases; bases with no gene match: 14. CDR3 length: 16 amino acids. The source is a man aged 60-69 years with HTLV-1-associated myelopathy (HAM/TSP). Source material: PBMCs. The rearrangement links TRBV5-1 to TRBJ2-1, with 10 bases identical to TRBD2. The CDR3 DNA reads as TGCGCCAGCAGCCTTCGACTAAGCGGGGGGGCGAACGAGCAGTTCTTC. This translates into CASSLRLSGGANEQFF.